This record covers a single T cell receptor (beta chain). Its cognate antigen is unknown. This sample is part of a study of CXCR3-negative and CXCR3-positive naive CD8 T cells. Background on the study: TRB reads totalled about 135 million, about 1.5 +/- 0.3 million per library. Study outcomes and limitations: Upon cryopreservation, CXCR3 expression partially decreased, and most assays used fresh PBMCs.

All TRB cDNA libraries came from 5' RACE performed with UMI labels. TCRdb reprocessed the 5' RACE reads; each CDR3 protein has one entry and no DNA is given. Its table records 45,000 to 55,000 distinct CDR3 sequences. Sorts that each held roughly 300,000 cells were run in triplicate for every CD8+ T cell subset. This CDR3 is built from 16 residues. Germline values: CDR1 MDHEN, CDR2 SYDVKM. The rearrangement joins TRBV28 to TRBJ1-1; TCRdb indicates TRBD1, and absent DNA this call remains unverified. The origin of this receptor is a human donor in good health. Some clones in this sample may be carry-over from other donors' samples. Input material: memory CD8+ T cells from blood. This CDR3 is CASSPPRWEVTTEAFF.